This T cell receptor (beta chain) was retrieved from a study of blood T cell repertoires in COVID-19. Study as a whole: Donors in the United States, Italy and Spain gave samples during acute or convalescent COVID-19. The cDNA or gDNA used as material had been derived from T cells, B-cell-depleted T cells, or PBMCs.

Original methodology: Reference gene primers were amplified, and this amplification served to estimate nucleated cell counts. Profiled with immunoSEQ multiplex PCR; TCRdb holds only in-frame clones, not every one. The D gene and trimming were derived from the DNA, and the V and J assignments and clone size from that table. The sample gives more than 35,000 clones, 80% of which show up once; around 15% is in the top ten. This TCR came from a woman aged 70-85 years with acute or convalescent COVID-19. The sample taken for sequencing was peripheral blood.

Written as DNA, the CDR3 is TGTGCCAGCAGCACCGGGACAGGGGAAGGCTACACCTTC. It translates to CASSTGTGEGYTF. The chain has TRBV5-6 and TRBJ1-2; 10 bases agree with TRBD1. CDR1 is SGHDT, CDR2 YYEEEE, per germline. The CDR3 runs to 13 residues. J lost 8 bases, V lost 4 bases, and 5 bases had no gene match.